The rows below give T cell receptor beta chains drawn from one sample of a study of blood T cell repertoires in COVID-19. Produced via immunoSEQ multiplex PCR; TCRdb's table is partial and in-frame only. The sample gives approximately 100,000 clones, approximately 84% of which show up once; 4.4% is in the top ten. The sample comprised peripheral blood. The receptor set was obtained from a man in his sixties with acute or convalescent COVID-19. Each CDR3 is given with its conserved first and last residue. The D gene is left open where the match is weak. The listing skips clone size in some rows; elsewhere it reads once, few, many or a size class.

TRBJ2-1 | NA | TRBD2 | TRBV5-6 | CASIEAGGLGNEQFF | TGTGCCAGCATCGAAGCGGGGGGGCTTGGTAATGAGCAGTTCTTC
TRBJ2-7 | once | NA | TRBV10-1 | CASSYGVGYEQYF | TGCGCCAGCAGTTACGGGGTGGGGTACGAGCAGTACTTC
TRBJ2-2 | NA | TRBD1 | TRBV5-5 | CASSRTGIGELFF | TGTGCCAGCAGCCGGACAGGGATCGGGGAGCTGTTTTTT
TRBJ1-2 | NA | NA | TRBV6-1 | CASSEFGGSNYGYTF | TGTGCCAGCAGTGAATTTGGAGGGTCAAACTATGGCTACACCTTC
TRBJ1-5 | NA | TRBD1 | TRBV19 | CASSGDQGASQPQHF | TGTGCCAGTAGTGGAGACCAGGGGGCCAGTCAGCCCCAGCATTTT
TRBJ2-5 | NA | NA | TRBV11-2 | CASSLVQGSGTQYF | TGTGCCAGCAGCTTAGTCCAGGGCTCGGGGACCCAGTACTTC
TRBJ2-3 | NA | TRBD1 | TRBV11-2 | CASSLEAWTGGVDTQYF | TGTGCCAGCAGCTTAGAGGCATGGACAGGGGGCGTAGATACGCAGTATTTT
TRBJ1-1 | few | NA | TRBV5-6 | CASSLVIVNTEAFF | TGTGCCAGCAGCTTGGTTATAGTGAACACTGAAGCTTTCTTT
TRBJ2-5 | NA | NA | TRBV28 | CATSPGSRVTQYF | TGTGCCACCTCACCGGGGAGCAGAGTGACCCAGTACTTC
TRBJ1-1 | NA | NA | TRBV12-5 | CASGPGMNTEAFF | TGTGCTAGTGGTCCAGGGATGAACACTGAAGCTTTCTTT
TRBJ2-3 | NA | TRBD1 | TRBV6-5 | CASSYSWTGGWNTQYF | TGTGCCAGCAGTTACTCCTGGACAGGGGGCTGGAATACGCAGTATTTT
TRBJ2-3 | once | TRBD1 | TRBV24-1 | CATLGTGSTDTQYF | TGTGCCACTCTCGGGACAGGGAGCACAGATACGCAGTATTTT
TRBJ2-7 | NA | NA | TRBV28 | CASSLSPAQGYEQYF | TGTGCCAGCAGTTTAAGTCCCGCACAGGGTTACGAGCAGTACTTC
TRBJ2-7 | NA | NA | TRBV4-1 | CASSQDLLGSYEQYF | TGCGCCAGCAGCCAAGATTTGCTAGGCTCCTACGAGCAGTACTTC
TRBJ1-4 | NA | TRBD1 | TRBV5-1 | CASSPPGQGNEKLFF | TGCGCCAGCAGCCCTCCGGGACAGGGTAATGAAAAACTGTTTTTT
TRBJ1-5 | NA | TRBD1 | TRBV11-2 | CASSLGLGRGTNSNQPQHF | TGTGCCAGCAGCTTAGGTCTCGGCAGGGGGACGAATAGCAATCAGCCCCAGCATTTT
TRBJ2-5 | once | TRBD2 | TRBV11-3 | CASSLRNWGGGVHAWETQYF | TGTGCCAGCAGCTTACGGAACTGGGGCGGGGGGGTTCATGCATGGGAGACCCAGTACTTC
TRBJ1-6 | NA | NA | TRBV3-1/TRBV3-2 | CASSQDLAWQGNSPLHF | TGTGCCAGCAGCCAAGATTTGGCGTGGCAGGGGAATTCACCCCTCCACTTT
TRBJ1-1 | NA | NA | TRBV7-2 | CASSLVGRVNTEAFF | TGTGCCAGCAGCTTAGTCGGCAGGGTTAACACTGAAGCTTTCTTT
TRBJ2-7 | NA | NA | TRBV28 | CASSLWDSYEQYF | TGTGCCAGCAGTTTATGGGACAGTTACGAGCAGTACTTC
TRBJ1-2 | NA | TRBD1 | TRBV6-5 | CATRTGLAYGYTF | TGTGCCACCCGGACAGGTTTGGCCTATGGCTACACCTTC
TRBJ2-1 | NA | TRBD2 | TRBV27 | CASSLSGLAGNYEQFF | TGTGCCAGCAGTTTATCGGGACTAGCGGGAAACTATGAGCAGTTCTTC
TRBJ1-5 | few | TRBD1 | TRBV10-3 | CAISESSGGMSQPQHF | TGTGCCATCAGTGAGTCGTCAGGGGGCATGAGTCAGCCCCAGCATTTT
TRBJ2-7 | NA | NA | TRBV7-2 | CASSLVRGVHEQYF | TGTGCCAGCAGCTTAGTTAGGGGCGTTCACGAGCAGTACTTC
TRBJ2-6 | NA | TRBD1 | TRBV5-1 | CASSINRGRSSGANVLTF | TGCGCCAGCAGCATCAACAGGGGACGTTCCTCTGGGGCCAACGTCCTGACTTTC
TRBJ2-7 | NA | TRBD1 | TRBV4-1 | CASSQEGGTVYYEQYF | TGCGCCAGCAGCCAAGAAGGTGGGACAGTTTACTACGAGCAGTACTTC
TRBJ1-2 | NA | TRBD1 | TRBV3-1/TRBV3-2 | CASSFRTGVGGYTF | TGTGCCAGCAGCTTTCGGACAGGGGTAGGTGGCTACACCTTC
TRBJ2-1 | NA | TRBD2 | TRBV27 | CASSVRTSGRAGYEQFF | TGTGCCAGCAGCGTCCGGACTAGCGGGAGGGCCGGATATGAGCAGTTCTTC
TRBJ1-4 | NA | NA | TRBV24-1 | CATSDRVNEKLFF | TGTGCCACCAGTGATCGGGTCAATGAAAAACTGTTTTTT
TRBJ1-2 | few | NA | TRBV5-6 | CASSPETGHYGYTF | TGTGCCAGCAGCCCTGAGACAGGTCACTATGGCTACACCTTC
TRBJ1-3 | NA | TRBD1 | TRBV30 | CAWRRGQSSGNTIYF | TGTGCCTGGAGGAGGGGACAGAGCTCTGGAAACACCATATATTTT
TRBJ1-5 | NA | NA | TRBV28 | CASANAYRVSNQPQHF | TGTGCCAGCGCTAATGCGTACAGGGTTAGCAATCAGCCCCAGCATTTT
TRBJ2-5 | NA | NA | TRBV10-1 | CASSEGLSPGQETQYF | TGCGCCAGCAGTGAGGGTCTCTCTCCGGGGCAAGAGACCCAGTACTTC
TRBJ1-1 | NA | TRBD1 | TRBV6-2/TRBV6-3 | CASSYRGQGGTEAFF | TGTGCCAGCAGTTACCGCGGACAGGGGGGGACTGAAGCTTTCTTT
TRBJ1-1 | NA | NA | TRBV28 | CASSFARRGGTEAFF | TGTGCCAGCAGTTTTGCCCGACGTGGGGGGACTGAAGCTTTCTTT
TRBJ1-3 | NA | TRBD1 | TRBV5-5 | CASSLGGQVFLGNTIYF | TGTGCCAGCAGCTTGGGTGGACAGGTTTTTTTGGGAAACACCATATATTTT
TRBJ2-1 | NA | NA | TRBV6-2/TRBV6-3 | CASSYDTYNEQFF | TGTGCCAGCAGTTACGACACCTACAATGAGCAGTTCTTC
TRBJ2-3 | NA | NA | TRBV6-2/TRBV6-3 | CASSTGWGHSTDTQYF | TGTGCCAGCAGCACAGGATGGGGCCACAGCACAGATACGCAGTATTTT
TRBJ1-1 | NA | TRBD1 | TRBV7-2 | CASSLFAGGITEAFF | TGTGCCAGCAGCTTATTTGCAGGGGGCATTACTGAAGCTTTCTTT
TRBJ2-7 | NA | NA | TRBV10-2 | CASRRSPGGTNYEQYF | TGCGCCAGCAGGAGGTCCCCGGGCGGGACCAACTACGAGCAGTACTTC